A selection of T cell receptor beta chains follows, all from one sample in a study of control samples from healthy donors and cancer patients. Produced via immunoSEQ multiplex PCR; TCRdb's table is partial and in-frame only. The top ten hold around 0.95% of the sample, which has approximately 94,000 clones, more than 85% seen once. Material for sequencing was blood. These receptors came from a woman under 40 in good health. Both conserved end residues are part of each CDR3. D genes are given only for firm matches. Size is stated for part of the rows, as once, few or many counts, or as a class when the clone is expanded.

>TRBJ1-5|.|.|TRBV7-9
TGTGCCAGCAGCTCGGACGGCATAAATCAACCCCAGCATTTT
CASSSDGINQPQHF
>TRBJ1-5|.|.|TRBV6-4
TGTGCCAGCAGTGCCCAACATAGCAATCAGCCCCAGCATTTT
CASSAQHSNQPQHF
>TRBJ1-3|.|.|TRBV18
TGTGCCAGCTCACCAAAGGCAGAGCCAGGAAACACCATATATTTT
CASSPKAEPGNTIYF
>TRBJ1-5|few|.|TRBV19
TGTGCCAGCTACCAGGGGAGCAATCAGCCCCAGCATTTT
CASYQGSNQPQHF
>TRBJ1-5|.|TRBD1|TRBV5-5
TGTGCCAGCAGCCCGGACAGGGGCTACTATCAGCCCCAGCATTTT
CASSPDRGYYQPQHF
>TRBJ1-1|.|TRBD1|TRBV29-1
TGCAGCGTTGAACGGACAGGCACTGAAGCTTTCTTT
CSVERTGTEAFF
>TRBJ1-3|.|.|TRBV5-6
TGTGCCAGCAGCTTGTGGGCAGCCGGAAACACCATATATTTT
CASSLWAAGNTIYF
>TRBJ1-6|.|TRBD1|TRBV27
TGTGCCAGCAGTCCTGGGACAGGTCTTAATTCACCCCTCCACTTT
CASSPGTGLNSPLHF
>TRBJ2-7|.|.|TRBV5-4
TGTGCCAGCAGCTCCAGGGGGAGGGGGCTGTACGAGCAGTACTTC
CASSSRGRGLYEQYF
>TRBJ1-1|.|TRBD1|TRBV18
TGTGCCAGCTCACCCCGGACAGGGGAGAACACTGAAGCTTTCTTT
CASSPRTGENTEAFF
>TRBJ1-1|.|TRBD1|TRBV5-4
TGTGCCAGCAGCAGTGGAAAGGACAGGGGGCAGAACACTGAAGCTTTCTTT
CASSSGKDRGQNTEAFF
>TRBJ1-1|.|.|TRBV5-1
TGCGCCAGCAGCTTGACTACAGCCCGGGGCACTGAAGCTTTCTTT
CASSLTTARGTEAFF
>TRBJ1-4|.|.|TRBV6-5
TGTGCCGTTTCAGGCGGCGAAAAACTGTTTTTT
CAVSGGEKLFF
>TRBJ1-2|.|.|TRBV5-4
TGTGCCAGCAGCGCCATTAACTATGGCTACACCTTC
CASSAINYGYTF
>TRBJ1-5|.|TRBD1|TRBV19
TGTGCCAGTACCGGACAGGGTTTGGGCAATCAGCCCCAGCATTTT
CASTGQGLGNQPQHF
>TRBJ1-1|.|.|TRBV7-9
TGTGCCAGCACCGAAGGGGGAGGACTTAACACTGAAGCTTTCTTT
CASTEGGGLNTEAFF
>TRBJ1-5|.|.|TRBV2
TGTGCCAGCAGGAGCCAGGCAGATAGCAATCAGCCCCAGCATTTT
CASRSQADSNQPQHF
>TRBJ1-2|.|.|TRBV28
TGTGCCAGCAGTTCGTCCCTCTACCCCAGGGGAGGGGACTTC
CASSSSLYPRGGDF
>TRBJ2-2|many|TRBD2|TRBV7-9
TGTGCCAGCAGAAGTAGACTAGCGGGAGAAACCGGGGAGCTGTTTTTT
CASRSRLAGETGELFF
>TRBJ1-1|.|TRBD1|TRBV19
TGTGCCAGTAGTATATTTGGGGACAGGGTTGAAGCTTTCTTT
CASSIFGDRVEAFF
>TRBJ2-1|.|.|TRBV10-3
TGTGCCATCTTGGGGACACCATACAATGAGCAGTTCTTC
CAILGTPYNEQFF
>TRBJ1-5|.|TRBD1|TRBV6-5
TGTGCCAGCAGTTGGGGACAGGGTGATAATCAGCCCCAGCATTTT
CASSWGQGDNQPQHF
>TRBJ2-3|.|.|TRBV5-6
TGTGCCAGCACCACCCCTCCAGATACGCAGTATTTT
CASTTPPDTQYF
>TRBJ2-1|.|TRBD1|TRBV6-6
TGTGCCAGCAGTTACCAGGGGGCAGGCAATGAGCAGTTCTTC
CASSYQGAGNEQFF
>TRBJ1-5|.|TRBD1|TRBV18
TGTGCCAGCTCCCAGAGCACAGGGGGCACTCAGCCCCAGCATTTT
CASSQSTGGTQPQHF
>TRBJ2-7|.|TRBD2|TRBV4-1
TGCGCCAGCAGCCATCCCGGACTAGCGGGAGGACCCGGATCCTACGAGCAGTACTTC
CASSHPGLAGGPGSYEQYF
>TRBJ2-7|.|.|TRBV11-1
TGTGCCAGGGGTACCGGGGCTCCCTACGAGCAGTACTTC
CARGTGAPYEQYF
>TRBJ1-6|few|.|TRBV7-6
TGTGCCAGCAGATCGACGGCACAGGCAAATTCACCCCTCCACTTT
CASRSTAQANSPLHF